There are a few counts of the clone carrying this T cell receptor beta chain. Its antigen is as yet unknown. The data were obtained in a study of human T cells and chemical hapten exposure. Looked up from germline, CDR1 is KGHSH and CDR2 is LQKENI. Trimming pared 0 bases from V and 0 bases from J, leaving 17 bases between. CDR3 length: 18 amino acids. The time point is: healthy volunteer bleed at 6 weeks. Unseparated into fractions, whole blood served as the source from which total RNA was extracted. Each CDR3 protein gets one entry after TCRdb re-called the RACE reads with MiXCR. The sample holds 65,000 to 95,000 distinct CDR3 sequences, 7% to 9.5% seen once. Points from the study as a whole: High-frequency TCRs, those above 1 in 1000, stayed the same after DPC sensitization.

The J gene is TRBJ1-1, the V gene TRBV18; a possible D gene is TRBD1 (6 bases). Sequencing was done on a sample of whole blood. The source of this sequence is a female donor in good health. Some clones in this sample may be carry-over from other donors' samples. CDR3 bases: TGTGCCAGCTCACCACCAACCGGCAGGGGCGCAATGAACACTGAAGCTTTCTTT. Translated: CASSPPTGRGAMNTEAFF.